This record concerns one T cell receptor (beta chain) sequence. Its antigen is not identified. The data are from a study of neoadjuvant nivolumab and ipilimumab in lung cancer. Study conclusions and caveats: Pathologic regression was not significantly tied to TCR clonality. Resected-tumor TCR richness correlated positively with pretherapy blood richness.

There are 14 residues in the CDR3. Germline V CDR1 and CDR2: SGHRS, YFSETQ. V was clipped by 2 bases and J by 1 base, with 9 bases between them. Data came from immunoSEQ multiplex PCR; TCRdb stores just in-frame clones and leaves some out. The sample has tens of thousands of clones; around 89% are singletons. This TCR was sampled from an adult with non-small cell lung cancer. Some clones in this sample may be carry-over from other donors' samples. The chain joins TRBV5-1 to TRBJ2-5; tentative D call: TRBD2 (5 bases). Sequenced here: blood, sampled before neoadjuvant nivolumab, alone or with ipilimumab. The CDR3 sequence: CASSLAEPQETQYF. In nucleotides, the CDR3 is TGCGCCAGCAGCTTAGCGGAGCCCCAAGAGACCCAGTACTTC.